This TCR beta chain was found in a study of a mutant IDH1 vaccine in newly diagnosed glioma. Study-wide context: The first vaccination came 4-6 weeks after radiotherapy alone, or with temozolomide cycles. Averaging 40.4 years of age, treated patients were about 60% male and around 38% female. Former treatment meant radiotherapy, temozolomide, or both; the majority had gotten both.

Stated time point: week 47, end of study. Alongside topical imiquimod, each dose of vaccine comprised 300 ug of mutant IDH1 20-mer peptide. Astrocytomas that were new, WHO grade 3 or 4, IDH1-mutant and ATRX-lost were present in the donors. The V gene end was trimmed by 4 bases and the J gene end by 6 bases; junction bases not matched to a gene: 8. Germline V CDR1 and CDR2: SGDLS, YYNGEE. The CDR3 spans 16 residues. TCRdb's copy holds only in-frame clones and misses some; the assay was immunoSEQ multiplex PCR. Of fewer than 95,000 clones listed, approximately 78% are singletons. This clone was detected only once. Antigen unknown.

Source: PBMCs, taken from a glioma patient whose treatment included an IDH1 peptide vaccine. This TCR came from a man aged 40-49 years with glioma. The chain is built from TRBV9 and TRBJ2-3; TRBD2 agrees at 13 bases. Written as DNA, the CDR3 is TGTGCCAGCAGCTTACTCCCGGGACTAGCGGGGGATACGCAGTATTTT. Amino acids: CASSLLPGLAGDTQYF.